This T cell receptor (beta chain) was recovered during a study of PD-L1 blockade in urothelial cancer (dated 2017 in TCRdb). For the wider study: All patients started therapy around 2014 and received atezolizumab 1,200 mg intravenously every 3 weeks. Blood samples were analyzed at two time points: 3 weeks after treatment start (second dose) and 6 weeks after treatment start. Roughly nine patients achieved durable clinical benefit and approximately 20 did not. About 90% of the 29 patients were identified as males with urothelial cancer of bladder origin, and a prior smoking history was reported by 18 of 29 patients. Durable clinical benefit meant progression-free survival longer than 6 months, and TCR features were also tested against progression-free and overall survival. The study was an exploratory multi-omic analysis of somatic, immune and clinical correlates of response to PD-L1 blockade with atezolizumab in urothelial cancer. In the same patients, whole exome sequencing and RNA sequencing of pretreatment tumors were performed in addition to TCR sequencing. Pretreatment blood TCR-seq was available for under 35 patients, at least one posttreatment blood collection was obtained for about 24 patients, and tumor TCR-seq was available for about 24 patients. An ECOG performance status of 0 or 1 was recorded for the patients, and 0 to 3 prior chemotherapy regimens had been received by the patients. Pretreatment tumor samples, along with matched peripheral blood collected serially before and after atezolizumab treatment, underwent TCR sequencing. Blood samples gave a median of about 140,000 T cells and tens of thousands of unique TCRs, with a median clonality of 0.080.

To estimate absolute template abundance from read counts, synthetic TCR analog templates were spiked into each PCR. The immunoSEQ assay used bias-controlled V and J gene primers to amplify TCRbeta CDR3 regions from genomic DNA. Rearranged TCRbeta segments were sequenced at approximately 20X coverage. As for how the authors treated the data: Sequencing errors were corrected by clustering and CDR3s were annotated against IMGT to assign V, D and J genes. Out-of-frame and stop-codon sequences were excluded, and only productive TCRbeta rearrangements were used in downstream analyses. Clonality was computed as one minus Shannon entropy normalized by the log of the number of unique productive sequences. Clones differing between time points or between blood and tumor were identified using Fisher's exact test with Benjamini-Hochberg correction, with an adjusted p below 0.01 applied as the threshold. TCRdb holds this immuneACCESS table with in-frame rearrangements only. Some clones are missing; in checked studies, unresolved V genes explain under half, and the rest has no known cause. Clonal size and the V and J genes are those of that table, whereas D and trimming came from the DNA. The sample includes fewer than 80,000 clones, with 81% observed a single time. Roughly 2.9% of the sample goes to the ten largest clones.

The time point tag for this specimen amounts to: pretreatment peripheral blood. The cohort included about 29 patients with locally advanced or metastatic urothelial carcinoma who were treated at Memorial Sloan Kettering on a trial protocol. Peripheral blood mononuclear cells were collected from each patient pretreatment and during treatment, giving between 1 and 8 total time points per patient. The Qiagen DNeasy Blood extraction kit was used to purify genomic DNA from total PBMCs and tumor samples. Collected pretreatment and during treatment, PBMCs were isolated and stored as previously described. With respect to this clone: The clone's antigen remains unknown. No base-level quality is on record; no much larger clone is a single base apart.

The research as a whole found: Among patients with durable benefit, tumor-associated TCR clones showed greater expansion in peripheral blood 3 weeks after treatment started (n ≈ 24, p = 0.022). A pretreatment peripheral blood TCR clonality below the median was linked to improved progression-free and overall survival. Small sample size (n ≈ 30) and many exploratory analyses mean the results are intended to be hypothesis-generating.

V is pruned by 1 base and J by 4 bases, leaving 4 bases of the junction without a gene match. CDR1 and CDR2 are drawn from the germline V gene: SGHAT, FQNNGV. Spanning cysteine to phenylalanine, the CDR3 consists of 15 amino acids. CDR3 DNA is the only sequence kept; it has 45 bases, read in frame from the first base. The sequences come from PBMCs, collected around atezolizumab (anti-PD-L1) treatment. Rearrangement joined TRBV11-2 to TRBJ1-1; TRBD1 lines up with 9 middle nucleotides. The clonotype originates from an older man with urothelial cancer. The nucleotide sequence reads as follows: TGTGCCAGCAGCTTAGTTGGACAGGGGAGCACTGAAGCTTTCTTT. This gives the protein CASSLVGQGSTEAFF.